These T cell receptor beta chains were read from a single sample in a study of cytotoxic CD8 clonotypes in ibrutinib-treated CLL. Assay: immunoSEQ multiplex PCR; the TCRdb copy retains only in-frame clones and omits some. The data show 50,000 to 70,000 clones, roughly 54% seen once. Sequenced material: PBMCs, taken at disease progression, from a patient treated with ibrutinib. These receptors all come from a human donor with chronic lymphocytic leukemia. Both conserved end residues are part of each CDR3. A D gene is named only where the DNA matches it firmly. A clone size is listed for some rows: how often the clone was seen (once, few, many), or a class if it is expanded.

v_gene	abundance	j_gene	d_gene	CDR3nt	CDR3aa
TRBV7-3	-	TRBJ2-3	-	TGTGCCAGCAGCTTAGGTGCAGTCAGCACAGATACGCAGTATTTT	CASSLGAVSTDTQYF
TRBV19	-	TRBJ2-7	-	TGTGCCACCGGAGTCTCCTACGAGCAGTACTTC	CATGVSYEQYF
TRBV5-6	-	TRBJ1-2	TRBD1	TGTGCCAGCAGCTTAGGGGACAGGGCCTATGGCTACACCTTC	CASSLGDRAYGYTF
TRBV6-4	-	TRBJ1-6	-	TGTGCCAGCAGTGACTTTACTCGGGCCAGCTATAATTCACCCCTCCACTTT	CASSDFTRASYNSPLHF
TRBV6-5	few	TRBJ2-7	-	TGTGCCATCAAACCAAGGGGACAATCCTACGAGCAGTACTTC	CAIKPRGQSYEQYF
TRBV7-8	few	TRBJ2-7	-	TGTGCCAGCAGCTTAGGGGAACACGAGCAGTACTTC	CASSLGEHEQYF
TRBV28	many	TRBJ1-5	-	TGTGCCAGCAGTCTCCTTCGTAGCAATCAGCCCCAGCATTTT	CASSLLRSNQPQHF
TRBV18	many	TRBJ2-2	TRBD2	TGTGCCAGCTCACCAATGGGCGTGCGGGAGGTCACCGGGGAGCTGTTTTTT	CASSPMGVREVTGELFF
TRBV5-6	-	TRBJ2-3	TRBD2	TGTGCCAGCAGCTCCGAGCCGGGACTAGCGGGTATCACAGATACGCAGTATTTT	CASSSEPGLAGITDTQYF
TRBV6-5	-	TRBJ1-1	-	TGTGCCAGCACGGCACATATGAACACTGAAGCTTTCTTT	CASTAHMNTEAFF
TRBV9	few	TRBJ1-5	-	TGTGCCAGCAGTCCTGGGGGGTCTAGCAATCAGCCCCAGCATTTT	CASSPGGSSNQPQHF
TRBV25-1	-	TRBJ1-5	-	TGTGCCAGCAGTGGGTCAACCGGGGCACAGCCCCAGCATTTT	CASSGSTGAQPQHF
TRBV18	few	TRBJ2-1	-	TGTGCCAGCTCACCACCGAACCATAAAAGGTCCTACAATGAGCAGTTCTTC	CASSPPNHKRSYNEQFF
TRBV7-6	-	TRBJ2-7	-	TGTGCCAGCTCCGGGGCCGAGACCCATTTCTACGAGCAGTACTTC	CASSGAETHFYEQYF
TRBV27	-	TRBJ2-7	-	TGTGCCAGCAGTTTACCCCCTTTGGACAGCTACCGCCCTCAATTACTTGGGCAGTACTTC	CASSLPPLDSYRPQLLGQYF
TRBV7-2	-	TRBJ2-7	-	TGTGCCAGCAGCTTAGCGGGGGGAACAGGCGCCTACGAGCAGTACTTC	CASSLAGGTGAYEQYF
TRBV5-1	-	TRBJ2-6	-	TGCGCCAGCAGCTTTACAGTACTCTCTGGGGCCAACGTCCTGACTTTC	CASSFTVLSGANVLTF
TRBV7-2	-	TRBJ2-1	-	TGTGCCAGCAGACAAACGACAACCCCCACTGAGCAGTTCTTC	CASRQTTTPTEQFF
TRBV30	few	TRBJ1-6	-	TGTGCCTTGGAGGGGTTAAATAATTCACCCCTCCACTTT	CALEGLNNSPLHF
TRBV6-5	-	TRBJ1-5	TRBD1	TGTGCCAGCGGGACAGGGACGGATCAGCCCCAGCATTTT	CASGTGTDQPQHF
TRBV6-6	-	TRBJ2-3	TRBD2	TGTGCCAGCAGGGAGACTAGCGGGGGCACAGATACGCAGTATTTT	CASRETSGGTDTQYF
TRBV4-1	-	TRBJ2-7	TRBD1	TGCGCCAGCAGCCAGTCGGGACAGGTCTCCTACGAGCAGTACTTC	CASSQSGQVSYEQYF
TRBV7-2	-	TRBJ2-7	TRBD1	TGTGCCAGCAGCGAACAGGGGACCTCCTACGAGCAGTACTTC	CASSEQGTSYEQYF
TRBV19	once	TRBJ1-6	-	TGTGCCAGTAGGAGAGGGATCACTAATTCACCCCTCCACTTT	CASRRGITNSPLHF
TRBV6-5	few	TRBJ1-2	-	TGTGCCAGCAGTCGAGCGGTCGGGTTTAACTATGGCTACACCTTC	CASSRAVGFNYGYTF
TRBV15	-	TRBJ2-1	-	TGTGCCACCAGCAGAGGATGGGACTACAATGAGCAGTTCTTC	CATSRGWDYNEQFF
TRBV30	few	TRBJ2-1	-	TGTGCCTGGACCGTAGGGCGGGGATACAATGAGCAGTTCTTC	CAWTVGRGYNEQFF
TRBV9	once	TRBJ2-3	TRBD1	TGTGCCAGCAGCGTGTGGACAGGGAGTACAGATACGCAGTATTTT	CASSVWTGSTDTQYF
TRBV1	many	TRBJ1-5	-	TGCACCAGCAGCCTCGGGTCCGACAATCAGCCCCAGCATTTT	CTSSLGSDNQPQHF
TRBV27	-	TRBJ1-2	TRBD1	TGTGCCAGCAGTTTAACAGGGGTCGAGGGCTATGGCTACACCTTC	CASSLTGVEGYGYTF
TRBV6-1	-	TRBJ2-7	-	TGTGCCAGCAGCTCGGAGGGGGCCGGTGTCTACGAGCAGTACTTC	CASSSEGAGVYEQYF
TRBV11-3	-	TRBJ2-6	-	TGTGCCAGCAGCTCCGGACAAGCTGGGGCCAACGTCCTGACTTTC	CASSSGQAGANVLTF
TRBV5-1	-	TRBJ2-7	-	TGCGCCAGCAGCGTAAATACCGGGGAGGACGAGCAGTACTTC	CASSVNTGEDEQYF
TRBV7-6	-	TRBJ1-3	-	TGTGCCAGCAGCATGACATCTGGAAACACCATATATTTT	CASSMTSGNTIYF
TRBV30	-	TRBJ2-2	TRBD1	TGTGCCTGGAGTCCTAGGGGGCTAGTCACCGGGGAGCTGTTTTTT	CAWSPRGLVTGELFF
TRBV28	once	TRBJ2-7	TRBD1	TGTGCCAGCAGATACTCGCCGGGACAGGGGACTTGGGGGCAGTACTTC	CASRYSPGQGTWGQYF
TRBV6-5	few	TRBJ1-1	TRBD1	TGTGCCAGCAGTACGACAGGGGGGGGGAACACTGAAGCTTTCTTT	CASSTTGGGNTEAFF
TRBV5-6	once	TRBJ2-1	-	TGTGCCAGCAGCCCAGGGACGCCCGGGCAGTTCTTC	CASSPGTPGQFF
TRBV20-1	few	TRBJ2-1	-	TGCAGTGCTAGTGGTGGGTTCTTC	CSASGGFF
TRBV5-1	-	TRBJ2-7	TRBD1	TGCGCCAGCAGCCCGACAGGGGACAGCTTATCCTACGAGCAGTACTTC	CASSPTGDSLSYEQYF
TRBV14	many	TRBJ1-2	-	TGTGCCAGCAGCCCCGGACAGATCTATGGCTACACCTTC	CASSPGQIYGYTF
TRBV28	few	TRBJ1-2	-	TGTGCCAGCAGAACGAAGATGGGTAACTATGGCTACACCTTC	CASRTKMGNYGYTF
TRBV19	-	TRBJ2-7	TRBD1	TGTGCCAGTATGGACAGGGGTCTTTACGAGCAGTACTTC	CASMDRGLYEQYF
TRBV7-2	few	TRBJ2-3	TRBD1	TGTGCCAGCAGCTTAGACGGACAGGCCACAGATACGCAGTATTTT	CASSLDGQATDTQYF
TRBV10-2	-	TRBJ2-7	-	TGCGCCAGCAACCCGCCAGGGGGGGGTTACGAGCAGTACTTC	CASNPPGGGYEQYF
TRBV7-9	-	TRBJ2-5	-	TGTGCCAGCAGCCCTTGGGGTTTCCGGCAGCTACAAGAGACCCAGTACTTC	CASSPWGFRQLQETQYF
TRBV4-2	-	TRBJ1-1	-	TGTGCCACAAACAAAGGGGTCAGGGAGAACACTGAAGCTTTCTTT	CATNKGVRENTEAFF